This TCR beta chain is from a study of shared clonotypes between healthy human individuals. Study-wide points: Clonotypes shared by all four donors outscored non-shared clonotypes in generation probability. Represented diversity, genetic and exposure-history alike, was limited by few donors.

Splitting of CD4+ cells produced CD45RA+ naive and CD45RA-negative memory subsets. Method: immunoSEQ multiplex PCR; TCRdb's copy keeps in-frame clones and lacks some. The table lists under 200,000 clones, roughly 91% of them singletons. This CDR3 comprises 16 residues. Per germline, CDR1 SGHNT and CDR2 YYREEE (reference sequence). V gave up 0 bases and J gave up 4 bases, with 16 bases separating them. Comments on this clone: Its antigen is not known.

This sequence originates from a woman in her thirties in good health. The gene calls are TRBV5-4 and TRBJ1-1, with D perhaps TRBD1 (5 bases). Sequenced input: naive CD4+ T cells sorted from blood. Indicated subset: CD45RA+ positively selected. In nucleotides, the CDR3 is TGTGCCAGCAGCTTGGCCCCCAGGGTAGGCGGCACTGAAGCTTTCTTT. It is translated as CASSLAPRVGGTEAFF.